This TCR beta chain was identified in a study of blood T cell repertoires in COVID-19. Study context: Collection of acute and convalescent COVID-19 samples took place in the United States, Italy and Spain. PBMCs, B-cell-depleted T cells, or T cells were the source of the cDNA or gDNA that made up the material.

In the source study's methods: Amplification of reference gene primers provided the estimated nucleated cell counts. This table comes from immunoSEQ multiplex PCR, and its TCRdb copy is limited to in-frame clones, with some not included. From that table come the V and J calls and clone size; the DNA was used to work out D and trimming. In the table there are some 150,000 clones, 84% of which are singletons. Per the germline V gene, CDR1 is SGHRS and CDR2 is YFSETQ. The CDR3 runs 13 residues. Between the trimmed V and J ends, which lost 2 bases and 7 bases, there was a span of 13 bases. The clonotype was recovered from a woman aged 50 to 65 in a cohort sampled during active or convalescent COVID-19. The chain combines TRBV5-1 with TRBJ2-7; D is possibly TRBD2 (6 bases). Sample: peripheral blood. CDR3 in amino acids: CASSFGQGGEQYF. In nucleotides, the CDR3 is TGCGCCAGCAGCTTCGGGCAGGGAGGAGAGCAGTACTTC.